A single sample gave rise to the 4 T cell receptor beta chains below, sequenced in a study of T cells in Graves' hyperthyroidism and ophthalmopathy. RNA transcripts gave rise to amplified TCR beta CDR3 regions. First-round RT-PCR of the TCR CDR3 relied on the HTBI primer set. TCRdb analysed the multiplex PCR reads with MiXCR anew, one entry per CDR3 protein. Among nearly 600,000 distinct CDR3 sequences listed, approximately 13% were seen once. Sample: blood. Receptor source: a woman aged 25 to 39 with Graves' hyperthyroidism that later progressed to Graves' ophthalmopathy.

This clonotype was recorded at least ten times. This chain links TRBV27 with TRBJ2-7; possibly TRBD1 for D (6 bases). CDR3 length: 15 residues. Germline lookup yields CDR1 MNHEY and CDR2 SMNVEV (reference sequence). With 5 bases removed from V and 6 bases from J, the gap between germline ends came to 20 bases. CDR3 region: CASSSRGLGASEQYF. In nucleotides, the CDR3 is TGTGCCAGCAGTAGCCGTGGACTGGGGGCGAGCGAGCAGTACTTC.

This clonotype was seen a single time. At one end the junction does not follow the germline gene, possibly because of a read error. The CDR3 loop is CASSLYQGAYGFTF. The CDR3 DNA reads TGCGCCAGCAGCTTGTACCAGGGTGCCTATGGCTTCACCTTC. The V and J genes are TRBV5-1 and TRBJ1-2; possibly TRBD1 for D (5 bases). The CDR3 sequence is 14 residues long. Looked up from germline, CDR1 is SGHRS and CDR2 is YFSETQ. Variable domain in full (rest from reference TRBV5-1 and TRBJ1-2): KAGVTQTPRYLIKTRGQQVTLSCSPISGHRSVSWYQQTPGQGLQFLFEYFSETQRNKGNFPGRFSGRQFSNSRSEMNVSTLELGDSALYLCASSLYQGAYGFTFGSGTRLTVV.

This clonotype was picked up many times. The chain links TRBV27 to TRBJ1-1; D not resolved. Germline lookup yields CDR1 MNHEY and CDR2 SMNVEV (reference sequence). Trimming removed 3 bases at V and 1 base at J, with 6 bases between. This CDR3 contains 13 residues. This CDR3 is CASSLGRNTEAFF. The CDR3 coding sequence is TGTGCCAGCAGTTTGGGTAGGAACACTGAAGCTTTCTTT.

This sequence joins TRBV7-2 and TRBJ1-1, with D unclear. The CDR3 has 13 amino acids. V shed 1 base and J shed 5 bases, with 8 bases lying between them. CDR1 is SGHTA, CDR2 FQGNSA, per germline. DNA of the CDR3: TGTGCCAGCAGCTTAGATGCGATAACTGAAGCTTTCTTT. Protein product: CASSLDAITEAFF.